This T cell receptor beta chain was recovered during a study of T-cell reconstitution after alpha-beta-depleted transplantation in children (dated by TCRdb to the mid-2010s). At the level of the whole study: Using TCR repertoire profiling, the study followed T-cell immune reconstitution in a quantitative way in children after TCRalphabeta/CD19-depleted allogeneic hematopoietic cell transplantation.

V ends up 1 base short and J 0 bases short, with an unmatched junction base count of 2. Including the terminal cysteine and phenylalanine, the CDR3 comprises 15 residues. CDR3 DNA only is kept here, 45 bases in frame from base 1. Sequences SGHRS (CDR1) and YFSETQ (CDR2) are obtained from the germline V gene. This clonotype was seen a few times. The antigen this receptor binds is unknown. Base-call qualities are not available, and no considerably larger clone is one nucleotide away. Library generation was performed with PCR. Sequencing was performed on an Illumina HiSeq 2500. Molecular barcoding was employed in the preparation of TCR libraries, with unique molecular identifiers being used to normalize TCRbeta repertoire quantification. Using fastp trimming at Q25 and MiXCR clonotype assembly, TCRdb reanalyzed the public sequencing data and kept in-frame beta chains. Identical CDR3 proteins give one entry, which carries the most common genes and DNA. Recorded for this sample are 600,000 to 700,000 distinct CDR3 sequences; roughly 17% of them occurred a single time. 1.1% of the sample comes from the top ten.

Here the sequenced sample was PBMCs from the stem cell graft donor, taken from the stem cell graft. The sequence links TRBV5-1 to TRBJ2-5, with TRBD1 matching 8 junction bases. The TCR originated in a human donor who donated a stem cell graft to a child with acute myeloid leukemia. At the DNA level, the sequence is TGCGCCAGCAGCTTGCCGGACAGGGACCAAGAGACCCAGTACTTC. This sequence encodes CASSLPDRDQETQYF.